Below are 26 T cell receptor beta chains sequenced from a single sample in a study of metastatic and nonmetastatic thyroid tumors (dated by TCRdb to the early 2020s). None of the patients had been given any treatment before thyroid surgery. Preparation of the library involved PCR. TCRdb names Illumina HiSeq 4000 as the instrument used. TCRdb passed the public sequencing reads through fastp at Q25 and MiXCR, retaining productive beta sequences. Within this sample are tens of thousands of clones, with 20% to 30% of them counted one time only. The ten largest clones add up to 15% to 20% of the sample. The sequenced material came from blood. The source is a male donor with papillary thyroid cancer or a benign thyroid nodule (not recorded which). Some clones in this sample may be carry-over from other donors' samples.

This clone appeared many times. The V and J genes are TRBV10-1 and TRBJ2-4, with unresolved D. The germline V gene has CDR1 WNHNN and CDR2 SYGVQD (reference sequence). The V end lost 5 bases, the J end lost 2 bases, and 7 bases lay between the germline ends. The CDR3 runs to 13 residues. The CDR3 coding sequence is TGCGCCAGCAGTTTAGAACCCAAAAACATTCAGTACTTC. Translation: CASSLEPKNIQYF.

This clone was recorded many times. The V and J genes are TRBV19 and TRBJ2-5; possibly TRBD1 or TRBD2 for D (5 bases each). The CDR3 is made up of 12 amino acids. Trimming removed 9 bases at V and 5 bases at J, with 13 bases between. Germline V gene data show CDR1 as LNHDA and CDR2 as SQIVND (reference sequence). Here the CDR3 reads CASRDRVETQYF. CDR3 DNA sequence: TGTGCCAGCCGGGACCGGGTGGAGACCCAGTACTTC.

By sample share, this clone is medium-sized. The chain combines TRBV6-1 with TRBJ2-6; 7 bases map to TRBD1. The germline V gene encodes CDR1 MNHNS and CDR2 SASEGT. V shed 5 bases and J 4 bases; nucleotides not matched to a gene: 5. The CDR3 runs to 15 residues. The CDR3 sequence is CASSQTGVGANVLTF. The CDR3 DNA reads as TGTGCCAGCAGTCAAACAGGGGTAGGGGCCAACGTCCTGACTTTC.

At least ten counts were recorded for this clone. At one end, the junction sequence differs from germline, possibly due to a read error. This chain connects TRBV12-3 or TRBV12-4 to TRBJ1-6, with D hard to call. The CDR3 covers 12 residues. This CDR3 is CASGLRNSPLHF. CDR3 nucleotide sequence: TGTGCCAGCGGTTTAAGGAATTCACCCCTCCACTTT.

This clone was found many times. The chain has TRBV7-9 and TRBJ2-5, with a weak D call TRBD1 (5 bases). This CDR3 has 15 amino acids. From germline, CDR1 is SEHNR and CDR2 FQNEAQ (reference sequence). The V and J ends lost 6 bases and 4 bases respectively, with 18 bases between them. DNA of the CDR3: TGTGCCAGCAGGTCTGACCAGGGTTCTGGAGAGACCCAGTACTTC. It is translated as CASRSDQGSGETQYF.

This clone was counted at least ten times. The rearrangement links TRBV11-3 to TRBJ1-5, with a weak D call TRBD1 (5 bases). V shed 5 bases and J shed 4 bases, with 18 bases lying between them. This CDR3 spans 16 amino acids. The germline V gene has CDR1 SGHNT and CDR2 YENEEA. For the CDR3, the DNA is TGTGCCAGCAGCCAAAACCCAGGGAGCGGGAATCAGCCCCAGCATTTT. This sequence encodes CASSQNPGSGNQPQHF.

This clone showed up many times. The CDR3, as DNA: TGTGCCAGCTCACGGGTCGAGACCCAGTACTTC. Translating it yields CASSRVETQYF. This chain links TRBV18 with TRBJ2-5, with D hard to call. CDR3 length: 11 residues. Trimming cost V 4 bases and J 5 bases, with 5 bases left between them. CDR1 and CDR2 (germline): KGHSH, LQKENI.

This clone occurred many times. The genes are TRBV20-1 and TRBJ2-3; D might be TRBD2 (5 bases). V dropped 0 bases and J dropped 2 bases, with 12 bases sitting between them. CDR3 size: 15 residues. Germline V CDR1 and CDR2: DFQATT, SNEGSKA (reference sequence). The CDR3 loop is CSARDSRRDTDTQYF. CDR3 DNA: TGCAGTGCTAGAGATTCCCGCCGGGACACAGATACGCAGTATTTT.

This clone was seen a handful of times. The chain couples TRBV10-3 to TRBJ2-7; D unresolved. Per the germline V gene, CDR1 is ENHRY and CDR2 is SYGVKD. The CDR3 consists of 12 residues. With 0 bases removed from V and 1 base from J, the gap between germline ends came to 1 base. DNA for the CDR3: TGTGCCATCAGTGAGTCATCCTACGAGCAGTACTTC. Its protein is CAISESSYEQYF.

The CDR3 DNA follows: TGTGCCAGAAGGACGCCGGGGGCGGTAGTCCTACATGAGCAGTTCTTC. It yields the protein CARRTPGAVVLHEQFF. V gene TRBV6-4 combines with J gene TRBJ2-1; D may match TRBD1 or TRBD2 (6 bases each). The germline V and J ends were trimmed by 9 bases and 8 bases, with 26 bases remaining between them. The germline V gene has CDR1 MRHNA and CDR2 SNTAGT. The CDR3 runs to 16 residues.

This clone was recorded at least ten times. The chain employs TRBV11-3 and TRBJ2-1; 10 bases agree with TRBD2. The germline CDR1 and CDR2 sequences are SGHNT and YENEEA. J was trimmed by 4 bases and V by 2 bases; bases with no gene match: 2. CDR3 length equals 15 residues. The CDR3 sequence is CASSLSSGGYNEQFF. In nucleotides, the CDR3 is TGTGCCAGCAGCTTAAGTAGCGGGGGGTACAATGAGCAGTTCTTC.

The V and J genes are TRBV27 and TRBJ2-1, with D tentatively TRBD2 (5 bases). Deletions cut 7 bases from V and 3 bases from J, with 10 bases between. The CDR3 totals 13 residues. The V gene's germline CDR1 is MNHEY and CDR2 SMNVEV (reference sequence). DNA for the CDR3: TGTGCCAGCACCGGGAACTTCTACAATGAGCAGTTCTTC. Protein sequence: CASTGNFYNEQFF.

The chain has TRBV5-1 and TRBJ2-1, with D possibly matching TRBD2 (5 bases). CDR3 length: 15 amino acids. The germline V gene has CDR1 SGHRS and CDR2 YFSETQ. Trimming cost V 5 bases and J 13 bases, with 25 bases left between them. In nucleotides, the CDR3 is TGCGCCAGCAGATTGACCACGGCCCAGAGCGGCGATCAGTTCTTC. Translated, it gives CASRLTTAQSGDQFF.

Judged by abundance, this clone is medium-sized (0.01 to 0.1%). The chain combines TRBV7-9 with TRBJ2-7; no definite D call. The CDR3 runs to 11 residues. V dropped 4 bases and J dropped 4 bases, with 5 bases sitting between them. Germline loops: CDR1 SEHNR, CDR2 FQNEAQ (reference sequence). Written as DNA, the CDR3 is TGTGCCAGCAGCTCTCATTACGAGCAGTACTTC. Its translation: CASSSHYEQYF.

As to this clone: A much larger clone lies one base from this, so it may be a read error. This chain links TRBV5-4 with TRBJ2-2, with D perhaps TRBD2 (5 bases). Germline V gives CDR1 SGHNT, CDR2 YYREEE (reference sequence). The CDR3 totals 11 residues. The CDR3 reads CASSGTGELLF. Here the CDR3 DNA reads TGTGCCAGCTCCGGAACCGGGGAGCTGTTGTTT.

This clone was counted a few times. V and J are TRBV12-3 or TRBV12-4 and TRBJ1-3; D is possibly TRBD1 (5 bases). This CDR3 is built from 12 residues. V shed 7 bases and J shed 9 bases, with 13 bases lying between them. The CDR3 coding sequence is TGTGCCAGCATCCTTGACAGAGGCACCATATATTTT. Its protein product is CASILDRGTIYF.

This clone was seen only once. The chain employs TRBV5-1 and TRBJ2-1; D remains unclear. Germline V gene sequence: CDR1 SGHRS, CDR2 YFSETQ. Trimming stripped 1 base from V and 10 bases from J, with 9 bases between. The CDR3 covers 12 residues. The DNA of the CDR3 is TGCGCCAGCAGCTTGAGGTGGCTAGAGCAGTTCTTC. Translating gives CASSLRWLEQFF.

This clone was counted a few times. The CDR3 loop reads CATSDPGQPYEQYF. The CDR3 DNA reads as TGTGCCACCAGTGACCCGGGACAGCCCTACGAGCAGTACTTC. The V gene is TRBV24-1, the J gene TRBJ2-7, with 7 bases identical to TRBD1. Losses at the gene ends were 4 bases for V and 2 bases for J; bases not matched to a gene: 4. Germline values: CDR1 KGHDR, CDR2 SFDVKD. This CDR3 contains 14 residues.

There are many counts of this clone. The chain employs TRBV4-2 and TRBJ2-2, with unresolved D. Germline assignment: CDR1 LGHNA and CDR2 YNFKEQ. Trimming removed 1 base at V and 0 bases at J, with 6 bases between. CDR3 length: 15 amino acids. CDR3 sequence reads: CASSQASTNTGELFF. Here the CDR3 DNA reads TGTGCCAGCAGCCAAGCTAGTACGAACACCGGGGAGCTGTTTTTT.

This clone has a handful of counts. A junction boundary mismatches the germline segment, possibly from a read error. J is TRBJ2-1 and V is TRBV24-1; D uncertain. CDR3 length: 11 residues. Per germline, CDR1 KGHDR and CDR2 SFDVKD. CDR3 region: CATSLRYEQSF. CDR3 coding DNA: TGTGCCACCAGTCTTCGCTATGAGCAGTCCTTC.

Turning to this clone: The same CDR3 also results from other DNA sequences found in this sample. The rearrangement links TRBV20-1 to TRBJ2-7; D remains ambiguous. Trimming pared 7 bases from V and 5 bases from J, leaving 12 bases between. Germline CDR1 is DFQATT and CDR2 is SNEGSKA (reference sequence). This CDR3 contains 11 residues. The CDR3 here is CSVKGLDEQYF. The DNA for the CDR3 is TGCAGTGTAAAGGGTTTGGACGAGCAGTACTTC.

For this clone: The junction shows a germline mismatch at one end, possibly a read error. The chain links TRBV11-1 to TRBJ2-6, with 10 bases aligning to TRBD1. The CDR3 length is 17 residues. CDR1 is SGHAT, CDR2 FQDESV, per germline (reference sequence). The CDR3 DNA is TGTGCCATCAGCTCGGGACAGGGGAACTCTGGGGCCAACGTCCTGACTTTC. This sequence encodes CAISSGQGNSGANVLTF.

The chain is built from TRBV20-1 and TRBJ2-1; D possibly matches TRBD1 or TRBD2 (5 bases each). This CDR3 region has 14 residues. Trimming shortened V by 5 bases and J by 9 bases, and 20 bases separated the two germline ends. Germline CDR1 reads DFQATT; CDR2 reads SNEGSKA (reference sequence). CDR3 sequence: CSALFRGVQAEQFF. The DNA for the CDR3 is TGCAGTGCTCTGTTTAGGGGAGTACAGGCTGAGCAGTTCTTC.

By share of the sample, this clone is medium-sized (0.01 to 0.1%). The rearrangement links TRBV18 to TRBJ2-7, with a possible D match to TRBD1 (6 bases). CDR3 length: 14 residues. Germline V lookup: CDR1 KGHSH, CDR2 LQKENI. Trimming took off 3 bases at V and 2 bases at J, with 11 bases between the two ends. The CDR3 loop reads CASSPLTGPYEQYF. CDR3 DNA sequence: TGTGCCAGCTCACCTCTGACAGGTCCCTACGAGCAGTACTTC.

This clone turned up a few times. The CDR3 loop is CASTIVGSSGNTIYF. The CDR3 DNA reads as TGTGCCAGTACTATCGTGGGAAGCTCTGGAAACACCATATATTTT. The V call is TRBV6-1, the J call TRBJ1-3, with D unresolved. The CDR3 is 15 residues long. CDR1 and CDR2 from the germline V gene are MNHNS and SASEGT. Trimming removed 9 bases from V and 0 bases from J, with 15 bases in between.

This clone was recorded once. A junction end diverges from the germline sequence, so it may reflect a read error. The chain combines TRBV7-9 with TRBJ1-1; D gene unclear. This CDR3 comprises 13 residues. Germline V gene lookup returns CDR1 SEHNR and CDR2 FQNEAQ (reference sequence). The DNA of the CDR3 is TGTGCCAGCAGCCTACAGATGAGCACTGCAGCTTTCTTT. Its translation is CASSLQMSTAAFF.